The text below deals with one T cell receptor (beta chain). Its matching antigen is unknown. This specimen belongs to a study of chemoradiotherapy in HPV16-positive cancers. Method: immunoSEQ multiplex PCR; TCRdb's copy keeps in-frame clones and lacks some. The data contain some 10,000 clones, roughly 77% of them seen just once; the ten biggest clones take up roughly 9.2%. The trim removed 4 bases at V and 10 bases at J, leaving 5 bases unmatched. The CDR3 sequence is 15 residues long. Germline-derived CDR1 and CDR2 are MNHEY and SVGAGI. Study-wide points: During treatment, candidate HPV-specific clones and E7-related motifs expanded in tumor.

J is TRBJ1-6 and V is TRBV6-5; 12 nucleotides line up with TRBD1. The sequence was obtained from a human donor with HPV-associated anogenital cancer. The sample was collected from a patient who underwent chemoradiotherapy. The CDR3 region has the DNA TGTGCCAGCAGTTGGGGGGACAGGGGGCGGTCACCCCTCCACTTT. Its protein product is CASSWGDRGRSPLHF.